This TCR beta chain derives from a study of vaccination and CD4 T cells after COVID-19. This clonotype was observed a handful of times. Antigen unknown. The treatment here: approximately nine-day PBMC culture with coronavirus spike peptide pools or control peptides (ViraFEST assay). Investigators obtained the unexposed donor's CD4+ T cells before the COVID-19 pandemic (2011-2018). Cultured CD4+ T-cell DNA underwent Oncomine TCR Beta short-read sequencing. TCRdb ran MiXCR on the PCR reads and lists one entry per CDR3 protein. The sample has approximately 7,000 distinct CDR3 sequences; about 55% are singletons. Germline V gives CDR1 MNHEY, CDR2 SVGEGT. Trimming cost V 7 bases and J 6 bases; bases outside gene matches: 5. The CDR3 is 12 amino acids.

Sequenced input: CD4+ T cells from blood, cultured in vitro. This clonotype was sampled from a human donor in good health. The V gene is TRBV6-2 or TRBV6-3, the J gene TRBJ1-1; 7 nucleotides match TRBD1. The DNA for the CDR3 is TGTGCCAGCACTCAGGGGGTCTCTGAAGCTTTCTTT. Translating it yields CASTQGVSEAFF.